Each of the 6 T cell receptor beta chains below was sequenced from the same sample in a study of blood T cell repertoires in COVID-19. Clones were read by immunoSEQ multiplex PCR, and TCRdb kept only the in-frame ones, dropping some. The sample yields some 47,000 clones, around four fifths seen once. Material for sequencing was peripheral blood. All receptors derive from a human donor in a cohort sampled during active COVID-19.

This clone was detected once. V is TRBV7-9 and J is TRBJ2-5, with D possibly matching TRBD1 (6 bases). The CDR3 totals 13 residues. Trimming took off 3 bases at V and 4 bases at J, with 9 bases between the two ends. CDR1 is SEHNR, CDR2 FQNEAQ, per germline (reference sequence). The CDR3 spells CASSLLGGETQYF. The DNA of the CDR3 is TGTGCCAGCAGCTTGTTAGGGGGAGAGACCCAGTACTTC. Drawing the rest from reference TRBV7-9 and TRBJ2-5, the complete variable domain is DTGVSQNPRHKITKRGQNVTFRCDPISEHNRLYWYRQTLGQGPEFLTYFQNEAQLEKSRLLSDRFSAERPKGSFSTLEIQRTEQGDSAMYLCASSLLGGETQYFGPGTRLLVL.

The V gene is TRBV6-6, the J gene TRBJ2-3; D is possibly TRBD2 (5 bases). Germline V gene lookup returns CDR1 MNHNY and CDR2 SVGAGI (reference sequence). CDR3 length equals 15 residues. V was clipped by 8 bases and J by 1 base, with 16 bases between them. CDR3 residues: CASLGWGDGTDTQYF. The CDR3 coding sequence is TGTGCCAGCCTCGGGTGGGGAGATGGCACAGATACGCAGTATTTT.

The chain combines TRBV18 with TRBJ2-5; no definite D call. V gave up 0 bases and J gave up 1 base, with 6 bases separating them. Per germline, CDR1 KGHSH and CDR2 LQKENI. CDR3 length equals 14 residues. The CDR3 nucleotides are TGTGCCAGCTCACCACCTGACACCCAAGAGACCCAGTACTTC. This translates into CASSPPDTQETQYF.

The chain has TRBV7-5 and TRBJ2-7; TRBD2 is the table's D call and was not checked against the DNA. TRBV7-5 is listed as a pseudogene. The CDR3 runs 13 residues. CDR3 amino acids: CVRSSESSYEQYV. CDR3 bases: TGTGTCAGAAGCTCGGAGAGCTCCTACGAGCAGTACGTC.

In this sample, this clone turned up once. CDR3 region: CASSLDSNSPLHF. The CDR3 DNA reads as TGTGCCAGCAGCTTAGACAGTAATTCACCCCTCCACTTT. The V call is TRBV7-9, the J call TRBJ1-6, with D unclear. V was clipped by 1 base and J by 6 bases, with 4 bases between them. The germline gives CDR1 SEHNR, CDR2 FQNEAQ (reference sequence). The length of the CDR3 is 13 residues.

The chain couples TRBV6-5 to TRBJ2-3; D perhaps matches TRBD2 (5 bases). This CDR3 has 13 residues. V lost 0 bases and J 6 bases, leaving 7 bases between the germline ends. The germline CDR1 and CDR2 sequences are MNHEY and SVGAGI. Here the CDR3 reads CASSYSRVDTQYF. In nucleotides, the CDR3 is TGTGCCAGCAGTTACTCGAGGGTCGATACGCAGTATTTT.